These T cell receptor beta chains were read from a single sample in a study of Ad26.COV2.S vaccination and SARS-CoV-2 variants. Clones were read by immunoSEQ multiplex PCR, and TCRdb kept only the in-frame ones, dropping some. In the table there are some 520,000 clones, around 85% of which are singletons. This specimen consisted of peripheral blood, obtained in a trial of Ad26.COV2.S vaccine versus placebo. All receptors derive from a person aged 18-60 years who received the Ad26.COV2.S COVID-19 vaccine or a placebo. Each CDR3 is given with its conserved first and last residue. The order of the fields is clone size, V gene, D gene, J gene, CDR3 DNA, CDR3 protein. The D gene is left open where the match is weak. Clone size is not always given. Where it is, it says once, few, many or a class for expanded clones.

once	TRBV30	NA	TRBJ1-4	TGTGCCTCGAACTACGGCGCAACTAATGAAAAACTGTTTTTT	CASNYGATNEKLFF
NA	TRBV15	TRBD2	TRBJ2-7	TGTGCCACCAGCCTTAATTCGCGGGGGGCGAGCGAGCAGTACTTC	CATSLNSRGASEQYF
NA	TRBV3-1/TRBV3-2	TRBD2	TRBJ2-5	TGTGCCAGCAGCCAAGAGTCTAGCGGGAGGGCTAAGGGAGAGACCCAGTACTTC	CASSQESSGRAKGETQYF
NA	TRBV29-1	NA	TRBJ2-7	TGCAGCGCCCGGTTGGCTTCCTACGAGCAGTACTTC	CSARLASYEQYF
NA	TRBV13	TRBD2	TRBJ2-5	TGTGCCAGCAGCTTATTCGCGGGAGGGCCTGAGACCCAGTACTTC	CASSLFAGGPETQYF
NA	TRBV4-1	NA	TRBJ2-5	TGCGCCAGCAGCCAAGACTCCGGGGTGAAGACCCAGTACTTC	CASSQDSGVKTQYF
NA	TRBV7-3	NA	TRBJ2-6	TGTGCCAGCAGCCACTTCGGGTCCTACAGATCTGGGGCCAACGTCCTGACTTTC	CASSHFGSYRSGANVLTF
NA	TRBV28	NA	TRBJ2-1	TGTGCCAGCAGTTTAGAGCAGTTCTTC	CASSLEQFF
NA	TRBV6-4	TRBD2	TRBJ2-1	TGTGCCAGCAGTGAGCCCCGGACTAGCGGAGATCACAATGAGCAGTTCTTC	CASSEPRTSGDHNEQFF
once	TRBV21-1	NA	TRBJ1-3	TGTGCCAGCAGAGGACAGGGTGGCGGAAACACCATATATTTT	CASRGQGGGNTIYF
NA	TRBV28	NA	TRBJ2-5	TGTGCCAGCAGTTCGTCAGGTGCCATTAACCAAGAGACCCAGTACTTC	CASSSSGAINQETQYF
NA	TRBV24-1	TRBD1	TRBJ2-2	TGTGCCACCAGTGATCCGGGACAGCCAACCGGGGAGCTGTTTTTT	CATSDPGQPTGELFF
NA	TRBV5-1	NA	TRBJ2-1	TGCGCCAGCAGCTTGGAAACAGGGTTTTCCTACAATGAGCAGTTCTTC	CASSLETGFSYNEQFF
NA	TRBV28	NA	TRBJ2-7	TGTGCCAGCAGTTTAGTGGGAAACCGCTACGAGCAGTACTTC	CASSLVGNRYEQYF
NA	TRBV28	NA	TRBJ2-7	TGTGCCAGCAGTACCCCCTCTGGCGGGGCCTACTACGAGCAGTACTTC	CASSTPSGGAYYEQYF
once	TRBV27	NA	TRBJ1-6	TGTGCCAGCAGTTTTGGGGCAGGGGTGCCTTCACCCCTCCACTTT	CASSFGAGVPSPLHF